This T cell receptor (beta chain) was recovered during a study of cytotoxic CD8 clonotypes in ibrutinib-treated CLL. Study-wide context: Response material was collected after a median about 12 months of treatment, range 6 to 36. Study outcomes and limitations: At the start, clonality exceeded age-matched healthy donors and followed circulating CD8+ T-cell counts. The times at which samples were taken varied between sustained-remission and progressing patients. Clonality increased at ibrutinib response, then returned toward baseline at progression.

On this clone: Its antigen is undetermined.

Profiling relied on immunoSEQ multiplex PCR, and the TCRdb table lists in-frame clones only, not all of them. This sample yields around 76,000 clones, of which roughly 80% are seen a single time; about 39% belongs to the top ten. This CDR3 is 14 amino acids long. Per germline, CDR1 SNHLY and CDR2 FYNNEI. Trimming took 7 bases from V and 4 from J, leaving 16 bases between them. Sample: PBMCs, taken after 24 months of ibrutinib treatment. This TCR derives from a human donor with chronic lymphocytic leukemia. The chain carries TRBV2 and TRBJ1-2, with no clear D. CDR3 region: CASTDVRGSYGYTF. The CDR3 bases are TGTGCCAGCACCGACGTACGGGGTTCCTATGGCTACACCTTC.